A single sample gave rise to the 9 T cell receptor beta chains below, sequenced in a study of CD8 T cells in ankylosing spondylitis. TCRdb called the 5' RACE reads again in MiXCR, with one record for every CDR3 protein. The top ten clones hold roughly 4.5% of a sample with 150,000 to 200,000 distinct CDR3 sequences, 15% to 20% of them seen once. The sequenced sample was blood, either unsorted or a sorted T cell fraction (not recorded which). These receptors originate from a male donor under 30 with ankylosing spondylitis or in good health (not recorded which).

This chain links TRBV18 with TRBJ2-7; TRBD2 might be the D (5 bases). Trimming cost V 4 bases and J 6 bases, with 10 bases left between them. The CDR3 runs to 12 residues. Germline-derived CDR1 and CDR2 are KGHSH and LQKENI. In DNA, the CDR3 is TGTGCCAGCTCACGACCGGCGGGCGAGCAGTACGTC. Translated, it gives CASSRPAGEQYV.

There are many counts of this clonotype. V gene TRBV9 combines with J gene TRBJ2-2; possibly TRBD1 for D (6 bases). Trimming removed 4 bases at V and 8 bases at J, with 9 bases between. The CDR3 loop spans 12 amino acids. CDR1 and CDR2 from the germline V gene are SGDLS and YYNGEE. The CDR3 DNA reads as TGTGCCAGCAGCTTAGGGGGAGGGGAGCTGTTTTTT. Translated: CASSLGGGELFF.

The V gene is TRBV30, the J gene TRBJ2-7; 8 bases line up with TRBD2. From germline, CDR1 is GTSNPN and CDR2 SVGIG (reference sequence). V lost 8 bases and J lost 10; bases outside the gene matches: 19. The CDR3 is made up of 14 amino acids. Here the CDR3 DNA reads TGTGCCGGACAAGACGCGGGAGGAATCCTCGACCAGTACGTC. It specifies CAGQDAGGILDQYV.

The table lists this clonotype with many counts. The CDR3 sequence is CASSTGQRVTTSYEQYF. The DNA of the CDR3 is TGTGCCAGCAGCACGGGACAGAGAGTAACAACCTCCTACGAGCAGTACTTC. The J gene is TRBJ2-7, the V gene TRBV21-1; the table's D gene call, TRBD1, was not cross checked with the DNA. TRBV21-1 is described as a pseudogene. The CDR3 contains 17 residues.

This clonotype was counted ten times or more. The chain links TRBV3-1 to TRBJ2-2; perhaps TRBD1 as D (6 bases). The CDR3 contains 13 residues. Trimming shortened V by 5 bases and J by 5 bases, and 9 bases separated the two germline ends. Germline lookup yields CDR1 LGHDT and CDR2 YNNKEL (reference sequence). The CDR3 region is CASSYGQTGELFF. CDR3 nucleotides: TGTGCCAGCAGCTACGGACAGACCGGGGAGCTGTTTTTT.

At least ten counts were recorded for this clonotype. V usage is TRBV27 and J usage is TRBJ1-5; D not certain. The V and J ends lost 6 bases and 0 bases respectively, with 9 bases between them. This CDR3 has 14 residues. Germline CDR1 MNHEY, CDR2 SMNVEV (reference sequence). CDR3 loop: CASSKTFSNQPQHF. Written as DNA, the CDR3 is TGTGCCAGCAGCAAGACATTTAGCAATCAGCCCCAGCATTTT.

This chain connects TRBV7-2 to TRBJ2-7; TRBD2 is a possible D gene (6 bases). This CDR3 has 16 amino acids. Per the germline V gene, CDR1 is SGHTA and CDR2 is FQGNSA. Trimming took off 0 bases at V and 3 bases at J, with 15 bases between the two ends. CDR3 sequence reads: CASSLAASELIYEQYF. DNA of the CDR3: TGTGCCAGCAGCTTAGCGGCTAGCGAGCTCATCTACGAGCAGTACTTC.

This clonotype was seen ten or more times. The CDR3, as DNA: TGTGCCACCCTGATCTCTGGGGCCAACGTCCTGACTTTC. Protein: CATLISGANVLTF. The gene calls are TRBV28 and TRBJ2-6, with unresolved D. There are 13 residues in the CDR3. The V gene lost 10 bases and the J gene lost 0 bases, with 7 bases spanning the gap. Germline V gene data show CDR1 as MDHEN and CDR2 as SYDVKM.

This clonotype has more than one count but fewer than ten. The chain carries TRBV20-1 and TRBJ2-1, with D maybe TRBD2 (6 bases). Germline V lookup: CDR1 DFQATT, CDR2 SNEGSKA (reference sequence). The CDR3 length is 12 residues. Trimming cost V 2 bases and J 10 bases, with 12 bases left between them. The CDR3 nucleotides are TGCAGTGCTAGACCCGGGGGAGGCGAGCAGTTCTTC. Translated, it gives CSARPGGGEQFF.